Listed below are T cell receptor beta chains from one sample, sequenced in a study of CD8 T cells in Susac syndrome. TCRdb recomputed calls from the immunoSEQ multiplex PCR reads with MiXCR, one row per CDR3 protein. The sample holds approximately 210,000 distinct CDR3 sequences, about 94% seen once. Sequenced sample: CD4+ T cells from PBMCs. These receptors all come from a human donor with Susac syndrome. Each CDR3 is given with its conserved first and last residue. The D gene is left open where the match is weak. Clone size is shown for a subset of rows, as once, few, many or a class of expanded clone.

d_gene,abundance,j_gene,v_gene,CDR3aa,CDR3nt
.,.,TRBJ1-4,TRBV9,CASSVDPLGANEKLFF,TGTGCCAGCAGCGTAGATCCGTTGGGGGCTAATGAAAAACTGTTTTTT
.,.,TRBJ1-5,TRBV30,CAWSPGDMSNQPQHF,TGTGCCTGGAGCCCGGGAGACATGAGCAATCAGCCCCAGCATTTT
.,.,TRBJ1-1,TRBV7-6,CASSLGRGVTEAFF,TGTGCCAGCAGCTTGGGCAGGGGCGTCACTGAAGCTTTCTTT
.,.,TRBJ2-7,TRBV6-2/TRBV6-3,CASSLTYVEQYF,TGTGCCAGCAGTTTAACTTACGTCGAGCAGTACTTC
TRBD1,.,TRBJ1-1,TRBV18,CASSPAGTGDTEAFF,TGTGCCAGCTCACCAGCCGGGACAGGGGACACTGAAGCTTTCTTT
.,.,TRBJ1-1,TRBV12-5,CASGLSETEAFF,TGTGCTAGTGGTTTATCAGAGACCGAAGCTTTCTTT
.,.,TRBJ1-1,TRBV6-2/TRBV6-3,CASSKVRTEAFF,TGTGCCAGCTCAAAAGTAAGGACTGAAGCTTTCTTT
.,.,TRBJ1-5,TRBV2,CASSEEYQPQHF,TGTGCCAGCAGTGAGGAATATCAGCCCCAGCATTTT
.,.,TRBJ2-7,TRBV3-1,CASSQGVGYEQYF,TGTGCCAGCAGCCAAGGGGTGGGGTACGAGCAGTACTTC
.,.,TRBJ1-6,TRBV9,CASSVDMGYNSPLHF,TGTGCCAGCAGCGTAGATATGGGCTATAATTCACCCCTCCACTTT
TRBD2,once,TRBJ2-7,TRBV29-1,CSVVRGDAYEQYF,TGCAGCGTCGTCCGGGGGGACGCCTACGAGCAGTACTTC
TRBD1,once,TRBJ1-4,TRBV7-2,CASSLADRQGYYSESEKLFF,TGTGCCAGCAGCTTAGCTGATAGACAGGGGTATTACTCGGAAAGCGAAAAACTGTTTTTT
TRBD2,.,TRBJ2-7,TRBV9,CASSSLSSGAHEQYF,TGTGCCAGCAGCTCCTTGAGTAGCGGGGCTCACGAGCAGTACTTC
.,.,TRBJ2-1,TRBV10-3,CAISDWGVHNEQFF,TGTGCCATCAGTGATTGGGGAGTCCACAATGAGCAGTTCTTC
.,.,TRBJ2-2,TRBV24-1,CATSGGDGMNTGELFF,TGTGCCACCTCCGGCGGGGACGGGATGAACACCGGGGAGCTGTTTTTT
.,.,TRBJ2-6,TRBV29-1,CSVGTPGGGANVLTF,TGCAGCGTCGGGACTCCCGGCGGTGGGGCCAACGTCCTGACTTTC
TRBD2,.,TRBJ2-1,TRBV9,CASSVVLAGTQFF,TGTGCCAGCAGCGTAGTGCTAGCGGGGACGCAGTTCTTC
.,.,TRBJ1-1,TRBV30,CAWNLGLNTEAFF,TGTGCCTGGAATCTGGGGCTGAACACTGAAGCTTTCTTT
.,.,TRBJ2-3,TRBV4-3,CASSQDSGGTDTQYF,TGCGCCAGCAGCCAAGATTCCGGGGGAACAGATACGCAGTATTTT
.,.,TRBJ1-6,TRBV6-2/TRBV6-3,CASSRKGGDSPLHF,TGTGCCAGCAGTCGGAAGGGAGGAGATTCACCCCTCCACTTT
TRBD1,.,TRBJ2-7,TRBV6-4,CASRRQGREQYF,TGTGCCAGCAGGAGACAGGGCCGCGAGCAGTACTTC
.,.,TRBJ2-5,TRBV12-3/TRBV12-4,CASSFGGETQYF,TGTGCCAGCAGTTTTGGAGGGGAGACCCAGTACTTC
.,.,TRBJ1-5,TRBV7-2,CASSLSPSSNQPQHF,TGTGCCAGCAGCTTAAGTCCCTCGAGCAATCAGCCCCAGCATTTT
.,.,TRBJ2-5,TRBV30,CAWRVGGGQETQYF,TGTGCCTGGAGAGTTGGAGGGGGCCAAGAGACCCAGTACTTC
.,.,TRBJ2-7,TRBV12-3/TRBV12-4,CASSFGQHYEQYF,TGTGCCAGCAGTTTTGGACAGCACTACGAGCAGTACTTC
TRBD1,.,TRBJ2-5,TRBV3-1,CASSQEGGWGLETQYF,TGTGCCAGCAGCCAAGAAGGGGGCTGGGGGTTGGAGACCCAGTACTTC
TRBD1,.,TRBJ2-3,TRBV7-2,CASSPTGGRDTQYF,TGTGCCAGCAGCCCGACAGGGGGCAGAGATACGCAGTATTTT
TRBD1,once,TRBJ1-2,TRBV7-9,CASSRTGADWGYTF,TGTGCCAGCAGCAGGACAGGGGCCGACTGGGGCTACACCTTC
.,.,TRBJ1-1,TRBV6-2/TRBV6-3,CASTPIPRVNTEAFF,TGTGCCAGCACTCCGATTCCCCGGGTTAACACTGAAGCTTTCTTT
TRBD2,once,TRBJ2-5,TRBV3-1,CASSGEGQGDQYF,TGTGCCAGCAGCGGGGAGGGCCAAGGGGACCAGTACTTC
.,.,TRBJ1-1,TRBV20-1,CSARPSLRTEAFF,TGCAGTGCTAGACCCAGTCTGAGGACTGAAGCTTTCTTT
.,.,TRBJ1-1,TRBV7-9,CASSLVRAEAFF,TGTGCCAGCAGCTTGGTCAGGGCTGAAGCTTTCTTT
.,.,TRBJ2-3,TRBV10-3,CATFNQYQGRFTDTQYF,TGTGCCACCTTCAATCAGTATCAGGGGCGTTTTACAGATACGCAGTATTTT
.,.,TRBJ1-5,TRBV20-1,CSARDQGQPQHF,TGCAGTGCTAGAGATCAGGGTCAGCCCCAGCATTTT
.,few,TRBJ1-1,TRBV4-1,CASSQGLINTEAFF,TGCGCCAGCAGCCAAGGACTGATAAACACTGAAGCTTTCTTT
.,.,TRBJ2-6,TRBV6-6,CASSYRRSGANVLTF,TGTGCCAGCAGTTACCGGAGGTCTGGGGCCAACGTCCTGACTTTC
.,.,TRBJ1-1,TRBV20-1,CSPKDLMNTEASF,TGCAGTCCTAAGGATCTTATGAACACTGAAGCTTCCTTT
TRBD2,.,TRBJ2-3,TRBV7-3,CASSPLAGASTDTQYF,TGTGCCAGCAGCCCATTAGCGGGGGCTAGCACAGATACGCAGTATTTT
.,.,TRBJ2-7,TRBV19,CASSTLDRRGEQYF,TGTGCCAGTAGTACCTTAGACAGGCGTGGCGAGCAGTACTTC